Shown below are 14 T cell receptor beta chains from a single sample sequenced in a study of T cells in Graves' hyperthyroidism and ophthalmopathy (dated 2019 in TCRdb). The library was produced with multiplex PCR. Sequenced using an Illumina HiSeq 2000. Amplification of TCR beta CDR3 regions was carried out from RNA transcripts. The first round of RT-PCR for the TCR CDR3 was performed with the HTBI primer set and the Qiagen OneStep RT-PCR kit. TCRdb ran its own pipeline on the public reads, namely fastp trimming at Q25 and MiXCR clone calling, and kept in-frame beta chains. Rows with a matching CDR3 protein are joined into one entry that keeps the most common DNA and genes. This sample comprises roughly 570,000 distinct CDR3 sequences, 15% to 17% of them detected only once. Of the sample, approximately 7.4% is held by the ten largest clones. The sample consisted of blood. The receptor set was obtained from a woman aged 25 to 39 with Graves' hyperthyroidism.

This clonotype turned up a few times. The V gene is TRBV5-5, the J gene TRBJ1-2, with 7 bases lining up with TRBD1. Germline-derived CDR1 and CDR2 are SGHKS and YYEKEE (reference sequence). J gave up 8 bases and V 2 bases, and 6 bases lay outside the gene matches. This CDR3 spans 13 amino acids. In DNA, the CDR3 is TGTGCCAGCAGCTTTGAGACAGGGAACGGCTACACCTTC. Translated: CASSFETGNGYTF.

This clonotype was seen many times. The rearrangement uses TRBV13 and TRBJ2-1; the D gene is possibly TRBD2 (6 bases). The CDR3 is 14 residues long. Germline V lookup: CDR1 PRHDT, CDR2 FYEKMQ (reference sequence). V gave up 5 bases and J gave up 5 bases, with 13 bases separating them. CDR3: CASSLTSSDNEQFF. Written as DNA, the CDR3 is TGTGCCAGCAGCCTAACTAGCAGTGACAATGAGCAGTTCTTC.

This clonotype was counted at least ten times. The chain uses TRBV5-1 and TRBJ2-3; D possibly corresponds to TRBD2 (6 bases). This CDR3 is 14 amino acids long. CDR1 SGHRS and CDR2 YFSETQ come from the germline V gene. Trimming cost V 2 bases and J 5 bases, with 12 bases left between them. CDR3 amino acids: CASSFLGSGDTQYF. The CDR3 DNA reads TGCGCCAGCAGCTTCCTCGGGAGCGGAGATACGCAGTATTTT. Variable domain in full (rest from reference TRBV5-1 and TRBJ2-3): KAGVTQTPRYLIKTRGQQVTLSCSPISGHRSVSWYQQTPGQGLQFLFEYFSETQRNKGNFPGRFSGRQFSNSRSEMNVSTLELGDSALYLCASSFLGSGDTQYFGPGTRLTVL.

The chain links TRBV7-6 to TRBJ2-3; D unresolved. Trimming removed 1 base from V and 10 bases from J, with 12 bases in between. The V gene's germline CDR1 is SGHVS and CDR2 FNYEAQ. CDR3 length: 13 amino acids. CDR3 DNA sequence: TGTGCCAGCAGCTTAGGGTCCCCAGGCCCGCAGTATTTT. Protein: CASSLGSPGPQYF.

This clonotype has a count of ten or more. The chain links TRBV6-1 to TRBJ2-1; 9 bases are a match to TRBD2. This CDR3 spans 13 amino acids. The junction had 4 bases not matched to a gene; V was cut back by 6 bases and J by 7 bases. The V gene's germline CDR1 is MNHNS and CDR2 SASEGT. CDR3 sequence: CASRKRGVNEQFF. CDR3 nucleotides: TGTGCCAGCAGAAAGCGGGGGGTGAATGAGCAGTTCTTC.

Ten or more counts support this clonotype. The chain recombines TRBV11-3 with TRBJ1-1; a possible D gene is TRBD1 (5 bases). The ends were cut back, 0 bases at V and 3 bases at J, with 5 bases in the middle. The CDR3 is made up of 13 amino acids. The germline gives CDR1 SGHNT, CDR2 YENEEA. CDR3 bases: TGTGCCAGCAGCTTAGAGGGACACACTGAAGCTTTCTTT. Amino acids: CASSLEGHTEAFF.

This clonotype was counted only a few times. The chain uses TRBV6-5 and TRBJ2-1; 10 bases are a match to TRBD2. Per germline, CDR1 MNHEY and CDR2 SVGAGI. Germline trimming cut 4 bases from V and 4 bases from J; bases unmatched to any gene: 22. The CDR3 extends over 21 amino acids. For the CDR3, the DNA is TGTGCCAGCAGTTCAGAACAAAAAACCCCTTCACTAGCGGGAATTTACAATGAGCAGTTCTTC. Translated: CASSSEQKTPSLAGIYNEQFF.

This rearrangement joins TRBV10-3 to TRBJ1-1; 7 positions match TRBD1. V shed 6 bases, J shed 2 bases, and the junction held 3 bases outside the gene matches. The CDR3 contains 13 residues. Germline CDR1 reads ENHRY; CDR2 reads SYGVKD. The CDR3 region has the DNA TGTGCCATCAGAGGACAGGTCAACACTGAAGCTTTCTTT. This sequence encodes CAIRGQVNTEAFF.

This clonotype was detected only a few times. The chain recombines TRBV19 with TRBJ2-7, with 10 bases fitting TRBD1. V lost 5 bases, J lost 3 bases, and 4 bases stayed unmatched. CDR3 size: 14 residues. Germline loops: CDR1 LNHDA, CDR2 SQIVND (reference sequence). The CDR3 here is CASSDRGLIYEQYF. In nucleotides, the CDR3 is TGTGCCAGTAGTGACAGGGGGCTCATCTACGAGCAGTACTTC.

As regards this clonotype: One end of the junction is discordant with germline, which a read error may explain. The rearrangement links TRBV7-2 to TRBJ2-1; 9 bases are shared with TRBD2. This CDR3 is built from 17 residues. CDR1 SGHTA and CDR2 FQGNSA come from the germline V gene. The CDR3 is CASSQDVGSGSGDEQFF. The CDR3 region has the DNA TGCGCCAGCAGCCAAGATGTCGGTAGCGGGAGCGGCGATGAGCAGTTCTTC.

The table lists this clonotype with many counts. CDR3 sequence reads: CASSQEGWSGANVLTF. DNA of the CDR3: TGTGCCAGCAGCCAAGAGGGTTGGTCTGGGGCCAACGTCCTGACTTTC. J is TRBJ2-6 and V is TRBV3-1; D not resolved. Trimming stripped 0 bases from V and 1 base from J, with 7 bases between. Looked up from germline, CDR1 is LGHDT and CDR2 is YNNKEL (reference sequence). This CDR3 is 16 amino acids long.

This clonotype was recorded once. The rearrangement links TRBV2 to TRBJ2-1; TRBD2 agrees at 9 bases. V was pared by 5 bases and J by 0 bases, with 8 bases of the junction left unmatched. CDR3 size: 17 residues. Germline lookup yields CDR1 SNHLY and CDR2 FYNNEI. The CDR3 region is CASSWRLAASSYNEQFF. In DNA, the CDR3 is TGTGCCAGCAGTTGGAGACTAGCGGCGAGCTCCTACAATGAGCAGTTCTTC.

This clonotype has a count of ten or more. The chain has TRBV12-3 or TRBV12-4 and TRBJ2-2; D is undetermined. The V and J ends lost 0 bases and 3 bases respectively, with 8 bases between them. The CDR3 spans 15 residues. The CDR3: CASSLAQAYTGELFF. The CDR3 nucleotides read TGTGCCAGCAGTTTAGCTCAAGCTTACACCGGGGAGCTGTTTTTT.

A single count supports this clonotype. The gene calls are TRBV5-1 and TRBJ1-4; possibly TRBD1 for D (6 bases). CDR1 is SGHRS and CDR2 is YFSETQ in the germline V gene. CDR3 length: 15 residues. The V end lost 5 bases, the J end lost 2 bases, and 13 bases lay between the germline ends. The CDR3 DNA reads TGCGCCAGCAGTAGAGCAGGGGTGACTAATGAAAAACTGTTTTTT. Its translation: CASSRAGVTNEKLFF.